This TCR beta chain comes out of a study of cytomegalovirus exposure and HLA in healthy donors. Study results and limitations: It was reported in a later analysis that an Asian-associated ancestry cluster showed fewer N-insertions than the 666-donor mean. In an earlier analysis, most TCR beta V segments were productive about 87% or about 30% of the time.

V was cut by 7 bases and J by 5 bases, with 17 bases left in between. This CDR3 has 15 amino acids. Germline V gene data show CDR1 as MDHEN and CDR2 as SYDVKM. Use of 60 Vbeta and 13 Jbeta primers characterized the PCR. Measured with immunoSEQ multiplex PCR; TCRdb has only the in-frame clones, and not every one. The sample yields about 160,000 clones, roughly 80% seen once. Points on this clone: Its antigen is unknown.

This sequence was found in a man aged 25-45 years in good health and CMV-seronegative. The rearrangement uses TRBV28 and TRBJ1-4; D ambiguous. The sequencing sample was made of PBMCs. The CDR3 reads CASNLEGVLNEKLFF. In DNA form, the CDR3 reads TGTGCCAGCAACCTAGAGGGAGTGCTAAATGAAAAACTGTTTTTT.